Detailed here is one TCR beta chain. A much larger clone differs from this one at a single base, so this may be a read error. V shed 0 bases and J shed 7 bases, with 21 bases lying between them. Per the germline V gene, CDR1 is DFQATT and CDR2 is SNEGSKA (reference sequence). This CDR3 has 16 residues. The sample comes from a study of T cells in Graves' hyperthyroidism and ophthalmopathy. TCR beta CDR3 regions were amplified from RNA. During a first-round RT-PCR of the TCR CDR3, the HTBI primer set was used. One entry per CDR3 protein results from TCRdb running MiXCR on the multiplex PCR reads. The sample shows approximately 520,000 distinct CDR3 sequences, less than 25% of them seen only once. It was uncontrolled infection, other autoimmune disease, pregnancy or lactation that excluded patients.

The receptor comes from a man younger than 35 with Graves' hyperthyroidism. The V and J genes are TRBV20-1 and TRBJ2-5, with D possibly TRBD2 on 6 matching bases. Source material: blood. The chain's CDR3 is CSARDSRTGDSGTQYF. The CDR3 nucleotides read TGCAGTGCTAGAGATTCTCGGACTGGGGACTCGGGGACCCAGTACTTC.